These 2 T cell receptor beta chains were sequenced from one sample in a study of blood T cell repertoires in COVID-19. TCRdb's table, derived via immunoSEQ multiplex PCR, lists solely in-frame clones and lacks some. The profile covers roughly 220,000 clones, with around 84% appearing a single time and 3% to 3.5% taken by the ten largest. Sample: peripheral blood. Every receptor here comes from a man aged 55 to 70 with acute or convalescent COVID-19.

V is TRBV6-1 and J is TRBJ2-1; D is unclear. The CDR3 spans 13 residues. CDR1 MNHNS and CDR2 SASEGT come from the germline V gene. The ends were cut back, 2 bases at V and 6 bases at J, with 8 bases in the middle. The CDR3 protein is CASSEWAFNEQFF. The CDR3 DNA reads TGTGCCAGCAGTGAATGGGCCTTCAATGAGCAGTTCTTC.

The genes are TRBV11-2 and TRBJ2-1, with 9 bases fitting TRBD2. This CDR3 is 14 amino acids long. The germline V gene has CDR1 SGHAT and CDR2 FQNNGV. V was pared by 3 bases and J by 4 bases, with 1 base of the junction left unmatched. CDR3 sequence (DNA): TGTGCCAGCAGCTTGCGGGGGGGGTACAATGAGCAGTTCTTC. Amino acid sequence: CASSLRGGYNEQFF.